A single sample gave rise to the 10 T cell receptor beta chains below, sequenced in a study of T-cell memory formation after mild COVID-19. TCRdb itself ran the 5' RACE reads through MiXCR, one entry per CDR3 protein. The sample carries over 500,000 distinct CDR3 sequences, approximately 15% recorded once. The sample consisted of PBMCs or a T cell subset sorted from them (not recorded which). These TCRs come from an adult woman who had mild COVID-19 (a few samples of this study predate the infection). Cell type and time point are not known.

The chain carries TRBV30 and TRBJ2-3; D perhaps matches TRBD2 (6 bases). Germline V gene sequence: CDR1 GTSNPN, CDR2 SVGIG (reference sequence). CDR3 length: 17 residues. Trimming pared 4 bases from V and 0 bases from J, leaving 20 bases between. CDR3 protein: CAWNKLRGGLSTDTQYF. CDR3 sequence (DNA): TGTGCCTGGAACAAACTCCGAGGAGGGTTAAGCACAGATACGCAGTATTTT.

This rearrangement joins TRBV11-2 to TRBJ1-6; D might be TRBD1 (6 bases). V was cut by 4 bases and J by 9 bases, with 28 bases left in between. There are 19 residues in the CDR3. CDR1 SGHAT and CDR2 FQNNGV come from the germline V gene. This CDR3 reads CASSSLPTRTQTRGSPLHF. CDR3 in DNA: TGTGCCAGCAGCTCACTACCGACCAGGACACAAACCAGGGGTTCACCCCTCCACTTT.

Worth noting for this clonotype: One end of the junction does not line up with germline, which may come from a read error. This chain links TRBV25-1 with TRBJ2-5, with no clear D. Germline CDR1 MGHDK, CDR2 SYGVNS. The CDR3 is made up of 13 amino acids. The CDR3 here is CSSSESQLETQYF. CDR3 coding DNA: TGTTCCAGCAGTGAGTCGCAGCTAGAGACCCAGTACTTC.

This clonotype was seen more than once but under ten times. The DNA for the CDR3 is TGTGCCAGCAGTGACTGGCCTACAGGGGTTACTGAAGCTTTCTTT. Amino acid sequence: CASSDWPTGVTEAFF. This chain joins TRBV6-4 and TRBJ1-1; 7 nucleotides agree with TRBD1. The CDR3 sequence is 15 residues long. Germline CDR1 and CDR2: MRHNA and SNTAGT. The ends lost 1 base at V and 5 bases at J; junction bases unmatched: 7.

The chain links TRBV12-3 or TRBV12-4 to TRBJ2-2; TRBD1 might be the D (6 bases). CDR3 length: 15 amino acids. The V end lost 6 bases, the J end lost 6 bases, and 17 bases lay between the germline ends. CDR3 bases: TGTGCCAGCAGCCTTGCGAACACAGGGTCCGGGGAGCTGTTTTTT. Its translation is CASSLANTGSGELFF.

This clonotype was seen a few times. The chain is built from TRBV6-2 or TRBV6-3 and TRBJ1-2, with D unresolved. CDR3 length: 13 residues. Germline V lookup: CDR1 MNHEY, CDR2 SVGEGT. Trimming left V 6 bases short and J 4 bases short, with 12 bases between. CDR3 nucleotides: TGTGCCAGCAGACGAACAGATGGCTATGGCTACACCTTC. It codes for CASRRTDGYGYTF.

The rearrangement links TRBV6-6 to TRBJ2-3; D is undetermined. V was pared by 2 bases and J by 6 bases, with 9 bases between. There are 13 residues in the CDR3. Germline V gene data show CDR1 as MNHNY and CDR2 as SVGAGI (reference sequence). The CDR3 sequence: CASSYRMGDTQYF. The CDR3 DNA follows: TGTGCCAGCAGTTACCGGATGGGGGATACGCAGTATTTT.

The genes are TRBV6-5 and TRBJ1-1, with D perhaps matching TRBD1 (5 bases). The CDR3 is 13 residues long. Germline V gene lookup returns CDR1 MNHEY and CDR2 SVGAGI. Trimming removed 5 bases at V and 7 bases at J, with 14 bases between. The CDR3 DNA reads TGTGCCAGCAGTCTATCCAGGGTGGGTGAAGCTTTCTTT. This encodes CASSLSRVGEAFF.

J is TRBJ2-1 and V is TRBV19; TRBD1 aligns across 7 bases. Trimming cost V 1 base and J 4 bases; bases outside gene matches: 4. The CDR3 totals 15 residues. The germline CDR1 and CDR2 sequences are LNHDA and SQIVND (reference sequence). CDR3 nucleotides: TGTGCCAGTAGTATAGTGGGGACAGATTACAATGAGCAGTTCTTC. Translated: CASSIVGTDYNEQFF.

The gene calls are TRBV6-6 and TRBJ2-1; 12 bases align to TRBD2. CDR3 size: 20 residues. V trimming: 0 bases; J trimming: 3 bases; junction bases outside the gene matches: 12. Germline loops: CDR1 MNHNY, CDR2 SVGAGI (reference sequence). CDR3 coding DNA: TGTGCCAGCAGTTACTCTTCCCTAGCGGGGGGGAGTTACAACTACAATGAGCAGTTCTTC. It yields the protein CASSYSSLAGGSYNYNEQFF.